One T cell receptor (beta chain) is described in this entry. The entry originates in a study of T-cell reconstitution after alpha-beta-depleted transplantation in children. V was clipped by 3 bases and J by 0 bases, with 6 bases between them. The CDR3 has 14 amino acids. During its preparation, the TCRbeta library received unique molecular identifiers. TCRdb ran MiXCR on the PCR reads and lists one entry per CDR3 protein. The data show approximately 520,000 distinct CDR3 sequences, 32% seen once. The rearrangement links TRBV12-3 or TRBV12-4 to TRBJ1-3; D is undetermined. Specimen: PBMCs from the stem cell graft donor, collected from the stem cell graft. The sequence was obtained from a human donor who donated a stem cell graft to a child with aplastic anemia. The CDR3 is CASSFVLSGNTIYF. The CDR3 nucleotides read TGTGCCAGCAGTTTCGTCCTCTCTGGAAACACCATATATTTT.